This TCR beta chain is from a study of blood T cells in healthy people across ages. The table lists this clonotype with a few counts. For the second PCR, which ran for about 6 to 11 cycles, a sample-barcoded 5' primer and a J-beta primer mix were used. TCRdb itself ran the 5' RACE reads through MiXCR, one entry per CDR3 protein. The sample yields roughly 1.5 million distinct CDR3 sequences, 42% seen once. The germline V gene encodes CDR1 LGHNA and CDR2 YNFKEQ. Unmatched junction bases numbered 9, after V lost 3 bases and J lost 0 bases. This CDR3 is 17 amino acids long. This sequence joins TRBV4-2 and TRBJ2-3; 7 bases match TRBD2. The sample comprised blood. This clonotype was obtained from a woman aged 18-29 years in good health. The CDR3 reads CASSQPGLAVSTDTQYF. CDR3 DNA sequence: TGTGCCAGCAGCCAGCCGGGGCTAGCGGTAAGCACAGATACGCAGTATTTT.